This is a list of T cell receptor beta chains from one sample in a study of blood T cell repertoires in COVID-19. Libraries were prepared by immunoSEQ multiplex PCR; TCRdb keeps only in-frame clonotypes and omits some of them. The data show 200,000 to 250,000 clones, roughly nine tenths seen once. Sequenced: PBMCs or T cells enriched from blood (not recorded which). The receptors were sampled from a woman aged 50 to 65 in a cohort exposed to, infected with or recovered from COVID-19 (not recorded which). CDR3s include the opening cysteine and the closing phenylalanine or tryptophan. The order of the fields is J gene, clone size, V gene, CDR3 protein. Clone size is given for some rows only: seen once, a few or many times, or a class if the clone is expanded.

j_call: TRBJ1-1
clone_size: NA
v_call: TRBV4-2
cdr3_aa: CASTETGNTEAFF

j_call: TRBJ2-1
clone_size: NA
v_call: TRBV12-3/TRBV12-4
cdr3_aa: CASSYRGISEQFF

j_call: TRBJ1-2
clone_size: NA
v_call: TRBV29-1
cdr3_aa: CSADLLGGYGYTF

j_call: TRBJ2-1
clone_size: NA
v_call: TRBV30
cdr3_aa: CAWRRLAGGSSYNEQFF

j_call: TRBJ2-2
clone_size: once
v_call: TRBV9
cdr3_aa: CASSRPDTGELFF

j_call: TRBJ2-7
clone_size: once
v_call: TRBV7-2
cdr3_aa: CASSFKSGGETYEQYF

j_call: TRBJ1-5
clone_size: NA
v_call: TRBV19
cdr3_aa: CASSIGPGDQPQHF

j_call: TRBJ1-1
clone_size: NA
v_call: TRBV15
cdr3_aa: CATSRDGGQEAFF

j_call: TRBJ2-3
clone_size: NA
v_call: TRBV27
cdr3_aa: CASMASGGLSTDTQYF

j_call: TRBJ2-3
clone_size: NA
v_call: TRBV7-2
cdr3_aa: CASSREWAGGADTQYF

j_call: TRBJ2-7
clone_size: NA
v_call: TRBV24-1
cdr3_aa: CATSDVSDNEQYF

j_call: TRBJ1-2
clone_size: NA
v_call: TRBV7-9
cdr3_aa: CASSLTQTGGHGYTF

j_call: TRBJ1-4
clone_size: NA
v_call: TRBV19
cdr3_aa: CASTTDRGGGEKLFF

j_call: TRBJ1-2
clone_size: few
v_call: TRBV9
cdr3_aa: CASSGGQTYGYTF

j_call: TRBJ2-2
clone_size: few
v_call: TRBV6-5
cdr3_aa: CASSRASGSTGELFF

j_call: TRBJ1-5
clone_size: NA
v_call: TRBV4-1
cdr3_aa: CASSQETGGAPQHF

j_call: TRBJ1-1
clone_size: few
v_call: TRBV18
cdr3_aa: CASSLIQGEAEAFF

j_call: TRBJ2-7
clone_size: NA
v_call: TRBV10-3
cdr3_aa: CAISEGGDFSYEQYF

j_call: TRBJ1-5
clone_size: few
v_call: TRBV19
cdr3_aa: CASSIERGNQPQHF

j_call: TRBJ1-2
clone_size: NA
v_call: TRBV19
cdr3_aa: CASSKGSGYGYTF

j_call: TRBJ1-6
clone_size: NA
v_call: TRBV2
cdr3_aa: CASIQGSYNSPLHF

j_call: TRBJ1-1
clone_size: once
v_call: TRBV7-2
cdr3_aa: CASRRQGILNTEAFF

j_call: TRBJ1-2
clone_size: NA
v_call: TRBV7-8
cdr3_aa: CASSRQGDYGYTF

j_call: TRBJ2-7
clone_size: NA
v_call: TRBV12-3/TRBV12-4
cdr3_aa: CASSWGGYEQYF

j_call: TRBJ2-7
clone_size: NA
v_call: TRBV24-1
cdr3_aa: CATRSRPECTYEQYF

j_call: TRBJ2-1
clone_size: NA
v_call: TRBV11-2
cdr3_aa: CASSLMGLAGGSHEQFF

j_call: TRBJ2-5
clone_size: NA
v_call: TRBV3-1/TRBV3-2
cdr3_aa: CASSPGLQETQYF